The 26 T cell receptor beta chains below all came from one sample that was sequenced in a study of T cell changes during pregnancy in multiple sclerosis. Assay used: immunoSEQ multiplex PCR; TCRdb lists only in-frame clones, some missing. The table records nearly 60,000 clones, about 90% of them present only once. Sequencing was performed on CD4+ T cells from peripheral blood mononuclear cells, taken after pregnancy. The receptors originated from a female donor in good health, enrolled as a control in a pregnancy study.

The J gene is TRBJ1-2, the V gene TRBV7-8; D gene unclear. The length of the CDR3 is 14 residues. Trimming shortened V by 1 base and J by 3 bases, and 9 bases separated the two germline ends. The germline gives CDR1 SGHVS, CDR2 FQNEAQ. The DNA of the CDR3 is TGTGCCAGCAGCTTAGGGGTGAGGGACTATGGCTACACCTTC. Translated, it gives CASSLGVRDYGYTF.

The rearrangement joins TRBV25-1 to TRBJ1-3; a weak D match, TRBD1 (6 bases). The V and J ends lost 3 bases and 0 bases respectively, with 12 bases between them. Germline V lookup: CDR1 MGHDK, CDR2 SYGVNS. There are 16 residues in the CDR3. The CDR3 protein is CASSDPGHSSGNTIYF. The CDR3 DNA reads TGTGCCAGCAGTGATCCGGGACATAGCTCTGGAAACACCATATATTTT.

V is TRBV19 and J is TRBJ2-5; D is undetermined. The CDR3 runs to 13 residues. The germline V and J ends were trimmed by 5 bases and 2 bases, with 9 bases remaining between them. CDR1 is LNHDA, CDR2 SQIVND, per germline (reference sequence). The CDR3 nucleotides are TGTGCCAGTAGTGCCCCCGGGCAAGAGACCCAGTACTTC. It encodes CASSAPGQETQYF.

J is TRBJ1-5 and V is TRBV18; D may be TRBD1 (5 bases). This CDR3 has 14 amino acids. Trimming left V 2 bases short and J 5 bases short, with 10 bases between. CDR1 is KGHSH, CDR2 LQKENI, per germline. The CDR3 sequence is CASSPSGGDQPQHF. The CDR3 DNA reads as TGTGCCAGCTCACCATCGGGAGGGGATCAGCCCCAGCATTTT.

This sequence joins TRBV5-1 and TRBJ2-7; 10 nucleotides line up with TRBD1. This CDR3 comprises 15 residues. With V trimmed by 3 bases and J by 5 bases, 8 bases remained unmatched. Germline CDR1 reads SGHRS; CDR2 reads YFSETQ. CDR3 nucleotides: TGCGCCAGCAGCTCGACAGGGGGCATCGGGAACGAGCAGTACTTC. It codes for CASSSTGGIGNEQYF.

The chain carries TRBV7-2 and TRBJ1-4, with D possibly being TRBD1 (5 bases). The germline CDR1 and CDR2 sequences are SGHTA and FQGNSA. This CDR3 has 15 amino acids. The V and J ends lost 2 bases and 7 bases respectively, with 14 bases between them. The CDR3 is CASSLRMGLSEKLFF. For the CDR3, the DNA is TGTGCCAGCAGCTTAAGGATGGGGCTATCTGAAAAACTGTTTTTT.

Turning to this clone: Other nucleotide sequences from this sample produce the same CDR3. This rearrangement joins TRBV30 to TRBJ1-2; D uncertain. There are 14 residues in the CDR3. The ends were cut back, 0 bases at V and 4 bases at J, with 12 bases in the middle. Germline CDR1 and CDR2: GTSNPN and SVGIG (reference sequence). As DNA, the CDR3 is TGTGCCTGGAGTGTACGGGGTGGAGGCTATGGCTACACCTTC. Its protein product is CAWSVRGGGYGYTF. Complete variable domain (other parts from reference TRBV30 and TRBJ1-2): SQTIHQWPATLVQPVGSPLSLECTVEGTSNPNLYWYRQAAGRGLQLLFYSVGIGQISSEVPQNLSASRPQDRQFILSSKKLLLSDSGFYLCAWSVRGGGYGYTFGSGTRLTVV.

The CDR3 reads CASRDQGGYGYTF. CDR3 nucleotide sequence: TGTGCCAGTAGGGACCAGGGAGGCTATGGCTACACCTTC. This chain links TRBV19 with TRBJ1-2; D may be TRBD1 (5 bases). Per the germline V gene, CDR1 is LNHDA and CDR2 is SQIVND (reference sequence). Trimming took 6 bases from V and 4 from J, leaving 12 bases between them. The CDR3 covers 13 residues.

V and J are TRBV15 and TRBJ1-5; TRBD1 agrees at 7 bases. The CDR3 has 18 amino acids. Germline V gene lookup returns CDR1 LNHNV and CDR2 YYDKDF (reference sequence). Losses at the gene ends were 3 bases for V and 0 bases for J; bases not matched to a gene: 11. In DNA form, the CDR3 reads TGTGCCACCAGCAGGGCTCCGGGACAGCGGTATAGCAATCAGCCCCAGCATTTT. This encodes CATSRAPGQRYSNQPQHF.

The chain joins TRBV30 to TRBJ2-1, with TRBD2 as a possible D gene (5 bases). Trimming pared 3 bases from V and 5 bases from J, leaving 20 bases between. Germline V gene lookup returns CDR1 GTSNPN and CDR2 SVGIG (reference sequence). This CDR3 has 16 residues. CDR3 protein: CAWSYGLIPKNNEQFF. The CDR3 DNA reads TGTGCCTGGAGCTACGGACTGATCCCGAAAAACAATGAGCAGTTCTTC.

The chain is built from TRBV5-6 and TRBJ2-1; 7 bases are a match to TRBD2. The CDR3 loop spans 13 amino acids. Looked up from germline, CDR1 is SGHDT and CDR2 is YYEEEE. V lost 5 bases to trimming and J lost 9 bases; unmatched junction nucleotides: 8. CDR3 in DNA: TGTGCCAGCAGAACGGGGGGTTCGGTTGAGCAGTTCTTC. This translates into CASRTGGSVEQFF. Filled out from reference TRBV5-6 and TRBJ2-1, the complete variable domain reads DAGVTQSPTHLIKTRGQQVTLRCSPKSGHDTVSWYQQALGQGPQFIFQYYEEEERQRGNFPDRFSGHQFPNYSSELNVNALLLGDSALYLCASRTGGSVEQFFGPGTRLTVL.

J is TRBJ1-5 and V is TRBV10-1; TRBD1 matches 10 bases. V lost 4 bases, J lost 6 bases, and 9 bases stayed unmatched. Germline values: CDR1 WNHNN, CDR2 SYGVQD (reference sequence). The CDR3 is 16 residues long. This CDR3 reads CASSGGTGVYGQPQHF. The CDR3 DNA sequence: TGCGCCAGCAGTGGTGGGACAGGGGTATATGGTCAGCCCCAGCATTTT.

This clone was recorded once. This rearrangement joins TRBV9 to TRBJ1-1; D not resolved. CDR1 is SGDLS, CDR2 YYNGEE, per germline. The CDR3 runs to 16 residues. The V gene lost 0 bases and the J gene lost 5 bases, with 17 bases spanning the gap. CDR3 region: CASSVDPMVGKTEAFF. The CDR3 nucleotides read TGTGCCAGCAGCGTAGATCCCATGGTGGGCAAGACTGAAGCTTTCTTT.

This sequence joins TRBV6-5 and TRBJ1-1, with 8 nucleotides matching TRBD1. J lost 10 bases, V lost 2 bases, and 6 bases had no gene match. The germline V gene encodes CDR1 MNHEY and CDR2 SVGAGI. The CDR3 extends over 13 amino acids. The CDR3 DNA is TGTGCCAGCAGTTACAAGGACAGGGAGAGAGCTTTCTTT. Amino acids: CASSYKDRERAFF.

V is TRBV19 and J is TRBJ1-2; 10 bases are shared with TRBD1. The germline gives CDR1 LNHDA, CDR2 SQIVND (reference sequence). With V trimmed by 4 bases and J by 4 bases, 6 bases remained unmatched. The CDR3 is 15 residues long. The CDR3 region is CASSREGTGVYGYTF. As DNA, the CDR3 is TGTGCCAGTAGTAGGGAAGGGACAGGGGTCTATGGCTACACCTTC.

Notes on this clone: The junction shows a germline mismatch at one end, possibly a read error. In nucleotides, the CDR3 is TGTGCCAGCGGCGTAGAAACAGGTGGGAATTCACCCCTCCACTTT. Translating it yields CASGVETGGNSPLHF. This chain joins TRBV9 and TRBJ1-6; D may be TRBD1 (5 bases). Germline values: CDR1 SGDLS, CDR2 YYNGEE. The CDR3 is made up of 15 amino acids.

The chain uses TRBV11-2 and TRBJ1-5; no firm D call. This CDR3 is built from 13 residues. The V gene lost 2 bases and the J gene lost 5 bases, with 7 bases spanning the gap. The germline V gene has CDR1 SGHAT and CDR2 FQNNGV. CDR3 nucleotide sequence: TGTGCCAGCAGCTTAATGCGGGATCAGCCCCAGCATTTT. Translation gives CASSLMRDQPQHF.

The V gene is TRBV18, the J gene TRBJ1-2; D not certain. CDR3 length equals 14 residues. V was trimmed by 5 bases and J by 2 bases, leaving 12 bases between them. The germline gives CDR1 KGHSH, CDR2 LQKENI. In DNA, the CDR3 is TGTGCCAGCTCAACAGAGTCTTTGAACTATGGCTACACCTTC. It yields the protein CASSTESLNYGYTF. The full variable domain, completed using reference TRBV18 and TRBJ1-2, is NAGVMQNPRHLVRRRGQEARLRCSPMKGHSHVYWYRQLPEEGLKFMVYLQKENIIDESGMPKERFSAEFPKEGPSILRIQQVVRGDSAAYFCASSTESLNYGYTFGSGTRLTVV.

The V and J genes are TRBV7-3 and TRBJ2-1; perhaps TRBD1 as D (5 bases). Germline V gene data show CDR1 as SGHTA and CDR2 as FQGTGA. CDR3 length: 15 amino acids. V lost 3 bases, J lost 2 bases, and 11 bases lay in between. The CDR3 DNA sequence: TGTGCCAGCAGCTTTGGTTCAGGGACCTACAATGAGCAGTTCTTC. Amino acid sequence: CASSFGSGTYNEQFF.

The rearrangement uses TRBV7-3 and TRBJ2-6; the D gene is possibly TRBD1 (6 bases). The ends were cut back, 5 bases at V and 0 bases at J, with 17 bases in the middle. The germline V gene has CDR1 SGHTA and CDR2 FQGTGA. The CDR3 extends over 18 amino acids. As DNA, the CDR3 is TGTGCCAGCAGCGAAACAGGGTATGCGGCCTCTGGGGCCAACGTCCTGACTTTC. This gives the protein CASSETGYAASGANVLTF.

The V gene is TRBV7-3, the J gene TRBJ2-2; D unclear. The CDR3 spans 13 residues. V dropped 5 bases and J dropped 4 bases, with 8 bases sitting between them. CDR1 is SGHTA and CDR2 is FQGTGA in the germline V gene. CDR3 nucleotides: TGTGCCAGCAGCCCGTCCGGCACCGGGGAGCTGTTTTTT. It is translated as CASSPSGTGELFF.

This clone was counted once. The chain employs TRBV5-1 and TRBJ1-1; D is ambiguous. The CDR3 has 15 amino acids. Trimming left V 0 bases short and J 1 base short, with 10 bases between. The V gene's germline CDR1 is SGHRS and CDR2 YFSETQ. The CDR3 here is CASSLEFARNTEAFF. The CDR3, as DNA: TGCGCCAGCAGCTTGGAGTTTGCGCGGAACACTGAAGCTTTCTTT.

The chain joins TRBV7-9 to TRBJ1-4, with a possible D match to TRBD1 (6 bases). The CDR3 runs to 17 residues. The germline V gene encodes CDR1 SEHNR and CDR2 FQNEAQ (reference sequence). Trimming removed 2 bases at V and 5 bases at J, with 18 bases between. The CDR3 protein is CASSLSLPGRGNEKLFF. CDR3 sequence (DNA): TGTGCCAGCAGCTTATCCCTTCCTGGAAGGGGGAATGAAAAACTGTTTTTT.

The V call is TRBV25-1, the J call TRBJ1-6; TRBD1 matches 9 bases. The CDR3 runs 15 residues. Germline V gene lookup returns CDR1 MGHDK and CDR2 SYGVNS. V dropped 6 bases and J dropped 7; count of bases not matched to a gene: 7. CDR3 sequence reads: CASRQTGTGNSPLHF. CDR3 coding DNA: TGTGCCAGCAGGCAAACCGGGACAGGGAATTCACCCCTCCACTTT.

The gene calls are TRBV5-6 and TRBJ1-6; TRBD1 agrees at 9 bases. The CDR3 covers 18 residues. Germline V gives CDR1 SGHDT, CDR2 YYEEEE. The trim removed 3 bases at V and 8 bases at J, leaving 15 bases unmatched. CDR3 in amino acids: CASSSRDRVRVNDSPLHF. CDR3 DNA: TGTGCCAGCAGCTCCCGGGACAGGGTCCGGGTGAATGATTCACCCCTCCACTTT.

V gene TRBV30 combines with J gene TRBJ2-1; 15 bases align to TRBD2. CDR3 length: 14 residues. CDR1 is GTSNPN, CDR2 SVGIG, per germline (reference sequence). V was clipped by 3 bases and J by 10 bases; unmatched bases: 4. CDR3 DNA sequence: TGTGCCTGGAGCGGACTAGCGGGGGGGGAAGAGCAGTTCTTC. This gives the protein CAWSGLAGGEEQFF.